Below, 18 T cell receptor beta chains from the same sample are listed, as sequenced in a study of T cell responses to AZD1222 COVID-19 vaccine. Here immunoSEQ multiplex PCR was the method, and the copy in TCRdb shows in-frame clones only, minus some. This table holds 89,000 or so clones, about nine tenths found once. Sample: peripheral blood, taken 28 days after the second AZD1222 dose. The receptors originated from an adult who received the AZD1222 COVID-19 vaccine.

The chain joins TRBV2 to TRBJ1-1; D gene ambiguous. V was clipped by 5 bases and J by 1 base, with 8 bases between them. CDR1 is SNHLY and CDR2 is FYNNEI in the germline V gene. The CDR3 spans 13 residues. The CDR3 DNA reads TGTGCCAGCAGTCCAGACCAGAACACTGAAGCTTTCTTT. Amino acids: CASSPDQNTEAFF.

This clone was seen more than once but under ten times. This chain joins TRBV20-1 and TRBJ2-7, with TRBD2 matching over 10 bases. J was trimmed by 7 bases and V by 3 bases; bases with no gene match: 9. The germline V gene has CDR1 DFQATT and CDR2 SNEGSKA (reference sequence). This CDR3 spans 14 amino acids. The chain's CDR3 is CSASPSGRTSEQYF. The CDR3 DNA reads as TGCAGTGCTAGTCCTAGCGGGAGAACTAGTGAGCAGTACTTC.

The table lists this clone with a few counts. The V and J genes are TRBV28 and TRBJ2-7; no definite D call. Germline V gene lookup returns CDR1 MDHEN and CDR2 SYDVKM. CDR3 size: 15 residues. Trimming removed 6 bases from V and 0 bases from J, with 15 bases in between. The CDR3 here is CASSPGYTSSYEQYF. In DNA form, the CDR3 reads TGTGCCAGCAGCCCCGGGTACACCAGCTCCTACGAGCAGTACTTC.

The CDR3 here is CASSARSYGYTF. The CDR3 DNA is TGTGCCAGCAGTGCGAGGAGCTATGGCTACACCTTC. V and J are TRBV27 and TRBJ1-2; D is undetermined. V was pared by 5 bases and J by 4 bases, with 8 bases between. CDR1 is MNHEY, CDR2 SMNVEV, per germline (reference sequence). The CDR3 has 12 amino acids.

The chain is built from TRBV2 and TRBJ2-1, with D unclear. This CDR3 has 12 amino acids. Trimming left V 7 bases short and J 5 bases short, with 9 bases between. Looked up from germline, CDR1 is SNHLY and CDR2 is FYNNEI. CDR3 loop: CASNNMDNEQFF. Here the CDR3 DNA reads TGTGCCAGCAATAACATGGACAATGAGCAGTTCTTC.

This chain connects TRBV18 to TRBJ1-4, with D maybe TRBD1 (5 bases). The CDR3 length is 13 residues. V lost 3 bases and J lost 8, with 10 bases in between. The V gene's germline CDR1 is KGHSH and CDR2 LQKENI. For the CDR3, the DNA is TGTGCCAGCTCACCCCCAGGGAACGAAAAACTGTTTTTT. It yields the protein CASSPPGNEKLFF.

The rearrangement joins TRBV14 to TRBJ1-2, with no clear D. Germline loops: CDR1 SGHDN, CDR2 FVKESK. Trimming pared 2 bases from V and 4 bases from J, leaving 5 bases between. CDR3 size: 12 residues. CDR3: CASSQQAYGYTF. In nucleotides, the CDR3 is TGTGCCAGCAGCCAACAGGCCTATGGCTACACCTTC.

The table lists this clone with a count of one. The chain employs TRBV6-5 and TRBJ2-5, with D hard to call. Trimming left V 8 bases short and J 7 bases short, with 8 bases between. The CDR3 totals 10 residues. Per germline, CDR1 MNHEY and CDR2 SVGAGI. CDR3 DNA: TGTGCCAGCGGCCACGGGACCCAGTACTTC. This encodes CASGHGTQYF.

The chain's CDR3 is CASNTGQGASNEQFF. CDR3 nucleotides: TGCGCCAGCAACACGGGACAGGGGGCGTCTAATGAGCAGTTCTTC. The gene calls are TRBV5-1 and TRBJ2-1; 12 bases agree with TRBD1. Unmatched junction bases numbered 8, after V lost 6 bases and J lost 7 bases. Per germline, CDR1 SGHRS and CDR2 YFSETQ. This CDR3 has 15 residues.

This chain connects TRBV28 to TRBJ1-1; TRBD1 matches 8 bases. V trimming: 6 bases; J trimming: 6 bases; junction bases outside the gene matches: 12. This CDR3 spans 15 amino acids. Per germline, CDR1 MDHEN and CDR2 SYDVKM. The CDR3 DNA follows: TGTGCCAGCAGGATACCGCAGGGGGCTTTAGCTGAAGCTTTCTTT. This encodes CASRIPQGALAEAFF.

The chain joins TRBV15 to TRBJ2-1, with 11 bases aligning to TRBD2. Germline CDR1 LNHNV, CDR2 YYDKDF (reference sequence). The trim removed 5 bases at V and 5 bases at J, leaving 5 bases unmatched. The CDR3 runs to 15 residues. The CDR3, as DNA: TGTGCCACCAGCGGAGGGACTAGCGGACACAATGAGCAGTTCTTC. Translated: CATSGGTSGHNEQFF.

This clone appeared a few times. The rearrangement joins TRBV7-2 to TRBJ1-1; D call uncertain. Germline loops: CDR1 SGHTA, CDR2 FQGNSA. The CDR3 runs to 13 residues. V lost 7 bases and J lost 4, with 13 bases in between. The CDR3 spells CASTLLRSTEAFF. CDR3 coding DNA: TGTGCCAGCACCCTTTTGAGGAGCACTGAAGCTTTCTTT.

Judged by abundance, this clone is medium-sized. This chain connects TRBV13 to TRBJ2-3, with D tentatively TRBD2 (5 bases). This CDR3 has 18 residues. V was clipped by 4 bases and J by 4 bases, with 24 bases between them. Germline values: CDR1 PRHDT, CDR2 FYEKMQ (reference sequence). The CDR3 DNA reads TGTGCCAGCAGCTATCCCGAGGGAAGTTCCCAAACAGCAGATACGCAGTATTTT. Its protein product is CASSYPEGSSQTADTQYF.

The genes are TRBV27 and TRBJ1-2, with 9 bases matching TRBD1. There are 14 residues in the CDR3. Trimming removed 8 bases from V and 4 bases from J; junction bases left unmatched: 8. CDR1 and CDR2 from the germline V gene are MNHEY and SMNVEV (reference sequence). The CDR3 protein is CASGGTGIFYGYTF. The CDR3 DNA reads as TGTGCCAGCGGGGGGACAGGGATTTTCTATGGCTACACCTTC.

The gene calls are TRBV2 and TRBJ1-5; 7 bases map to TRBD1. The CDR3 contains 15 residues. The J segment lost 4 bases and the V segment lost 3 bases, leaving 6 bases of the junction unmatched. In germline, CDR1 is SNHLY, CDR2 FYNNEI. The CDR3 DNA follows: TGTGCCAGCAGTGACCGGACAGGAAGTAATCAGCCCCAGCATTTT. The encoded protein is CASSDRTGSNQPQHF.

The rearrangement links TRBV7-9 to TRBJ1-2; a weak D match, TRBD1 (6 bases). CDR1 is SEHNR and CDR2 is FQNEAQ in the germline V gene (reference sequence). Trimming took off 6 bases at V and 2 bases at J, with 22 bases between the two ends. The CDR3 is 17 residues long. The DNA for the CDR3 is TGTGCCAGCAGGCATCCGGGACACAAAAACGCGAACTATGGCTACACCTTC. It yields the protein CASRHPGHKNANYGYTF.

The rearrangement uses TRBV5-1 and TRBJ2-1, with D hard to call. The V and J ends lost 0 bases and 4 bases respectively, with 8 bases between them. The CDR3 totals 14 residues. Per germline, CDR1 SGHRS and CDR2 YFSETQ. The chain's CDR3 is CASSLVYSYNEQFF. The CDR3 region has the DNA TGCGCCAGCAGCTTGGTTTACTCTTACAATGAGCAGTTCTTC.

J is TRBJ2-7 and V is TRBV30; tentative D call: TRBD1 (6 bases). This CDR3 has 12 residues. Trimming left V 4 bases short and J 3 bases short, with 10 bases between. Germline CDR1 reads GTSNPN; CDR2 reads SVGIG (reference sequence). CDR3 in DNA: TGTGCCTGGAAACGGGGACACTACGAGCAGTACTTC. Protein: CAWKRGHYEQYF. Based on the CDR3 plus reference TRBV30 and TRBJ2-7, the full variable domain is SQTIHQWPATLVQPVGSPLSLECTVEGTSNPNLYWYRQAAGRGLQLLFYSVGIGQISSEVPQNLSASRPQDRQFILSSKKLLLSDSGFYLCAWKRGHYEQYFGPGTRLTVT.